The 23 T cell receptor beta chains given below trace back to one sample, sequenced in a study of CD8+CD57+ T cells in acquired aplastic anemia. CDR3 and TCR beta VDJ profiling relied on a genomic DNA template. TCRdb re-called the reads with MiXCR, one entry per CDR3 protein. Of 120,000 or so distinct CDR3 sequences listed, around 50% are singletons. The sample was sorted CD4+, CD8+, or CD8+CD57+ T cells (not recorded which) from PBMCs. The receptors shown here come from a human donor in good health, serving as a control.

The rearrangement uses TRBV24-1 and TRBJ1-5; D is ambiguous. Germline V gives CDR1 KGHDR, CDR2 SFDVKD. The CDR3 has 16 residues. The V end lost 9 bases, the J end lost 1 base, and 18 bases lay between the germline ends. This CDR3 reads CATPDQRTVSNQPQHF. As DNA, the CDR3 is TGTGCCACCCCCGACCAGCGGACGGTAAGCAATCAGCCCCAGCATTTT.

Worth noting for this clonotype: A much bigger clone sits one base away, suggesting this may be a read error. V gene TRBV7-9 combines with J gene TRBJ1-1; D is unresolved. Germline CDR1 reads SEHNR; CDR2 reads FQNEAQ (reference sequence). This CDR3 has 15 residues. As DNA, the CDR3 is TGTGCCAGCAGCCCCGGTGGTTCGGGGAACGCTGAAGCTTTCTTT. Protein product: CASSPGGSGNAEAFF.

This chain connects TRBV29-1 to TRBJ1-2, with a weak D call TRBD1 (6 bases). Germline V gene sequence: CDR1 SQVTM, CDR2 ANQGSEA. This CDR3 is 12 amino acids long. Trimming cost V 4 bases and J 4 bases, with 10 bases left between them. The CDR3, as DNA: TGCAGCGTTGGGGGGGCAGTCTATGGCTACACCTTC. It specifies CSVGGAVYGYTF.

This clonotype showed up many times. V usage is TRBV12-3 or TRBV12-4 and J usage is TRBJ2-6; the match to TRBD2 covers 12 bases. The ends lost 5 bases at V and 0 bases at J; junction bases unmatched: 5. The CDR3 contains 18 residues. The CDR3 coding sequence is TGTGCCAGCAGTCCTAGCGGGGGGGTGTTCTCTGGGGCCAACGTCCTGACTTTC. It yields the protein CASSPSGGVFSGANVLTF.

This clonotype is a singleton in its sample. CDR3 coding DNA: TGTGCCAGCAGAGGGACAGCTGGGCCTAATGAAAAACTGTTTTTT. Residues: CASRGTAGPNEKLFF. The V call is TRBV2, the J call TRBJ1-4, with 7 nucleotides matching TRBD1. Germline loops: CDR1 SNHLY, CDR2 FYNNEI. This CDR3 has 15 amino acids. V lost 6 bases, J lost 3 bases, and 7 bases stayed unmatched.

This clonotype was seen only once. A read error may account for a junction end that differs from germline. The chain joins TRBV14 to TRBJ1-5; D call uncertain. Germline V gene data show CDR1 as SGHDN and CDR2 as FVKESK. The CDR3 contains 13 residues. CDR3 loop: CASSQDSYQPQHF. Written as DNA, the CDR3 is TGTGCCAGCAGCCAAGACAGCTATCAGCCTCAGCATTTT.

V is TRBV20-1 and J is TRBJ2-3, with TRBD2 matching 8 bases. CDR1 and CDR2 from the germline V gene are DFQATT and SNEGSKA (reference sequence). V lost 8 bases and J lost 4; bases outside the gene matches: 5. The CDR3 contains 12 residues. DNA of the CDR3: TGCAGTCCTACTAGCGGATCAGATACGCAGTATTTT. Translating it yields CSPTSGSDTQYF.

This clonotype was counted a few times. One end of the junction is discordant with germline, which a read error may explain. V usage is TRBV25-1 and J usage is TRBJ2-1; D is perhaps TRBD1 (6 bases). Germline V gene data show CDR1 as MGHDK and CDR2 as SYGVNS. The CDR3 is 17 residues long. The CDR3 nucleotides are TGTGCCAGCAGTCCCGATGCGCTGGCAGGGGCGTACAATGAGCAGTTCTTT. This codes for CASSPDALAGAYNEQFF.

The chain links TRBV20-1 to TRBJ2-7; D possibly uses TRBD1 or TRBD2 (5 bases each). The CDR3 sequence is 13 residues long. Germline V gene sequence: CDR1 DFQATT, CDR2 SNEGSKA (reference sequence). Trimming took off 6 bases at V and 0 bases at J, with 12 bases between the two ends. CDR3 bases: TGCAGTGCGCCGGGACGGAACTCCTACGAGCAGTACTTC. Translating it yields CSAPGRNSYEQYF.

The rearrangement joins TRBV24-1 to TRBJ1-1, with TRBD1 as a possible D gene (5 bases). The ends were cut back, 7 bases at V and 1 base at J, with 9 bases in the middle. Germline loops: CDR1 KGHDR, CDR2 SFDVKD. This CDR3 has 13 amino acids. The CDR3 DNA reads TGTGCCACCAGGGACCAGGGGAACACTGAAGCTTTCTTT. This codes for CATRDQGNTEAFF.

Regarding this clonotype: Since a much larger clone is just one base distant, this may be a read error. The chain is built from TRBV9 and TRBJ2-3, with 7 nucleotides matching TRBD1. The CDR3 runs 16 residues. CDR1 SGDLS and CDR2 YYNGEE come from the germline V gene. Trimming took 4 bases from V and 6 from J; bases not matched to a gene: 14. DNA of the CDR3: TGTGCCAGCAGCCCCAGCAGGGGGACCTCCGGGGATACGCAGTATTTT. It codes for CASSPSRGTSGDTQYF. The whole variable domain, filled in from reference TRBV9 and TRBJ2-3, reads DSGVTQTPKHLITATGQRVTLRCSPRSGDLSVYWYQQSLDQGLQFLIQYYNGEERAKGNILERFSAQQFPDLHSELNLSSLELGDSALYFCASSPSRGTSGDTQYFGPGTRLTVL.

As concerns this clonotype: Relative to the germline gene, one junction end is altered; a read error may explain this. The chain employs TRBV7-7 and TRBJ2-7, with D perhaps matching TRBD2 (7 bases). CDR1 is SSHAT and CDR2 is FNYEAQ in the germline V gene (reference sequence). This CDR3 contains 12 residues. DNA of the CDR3: TGTGCTAGCAGTCCCGGGGGGCACGAGCAGTACTTC. It codes for CASSPGGHEQYF.

There are a few counts of this clonotype. The final CDR3 position lacks the conserved phenylalanine or tryptophan, pointing to a likely read error. No DNA is shown, since the ends of the CDR3 on it are uncertain; the CDR3 is the one TCRdb lists. The chain links TRBV6-1 to TRBJ2-7; the table's D gene call, TRBD2, was not cross checked with the DNA. Germline lookup yields CDR1 MNHNS and CDR2 SASEGT. The CDR3 has 9 amino acids, counting both end residues. The CDR3 spells CASRAGGAG.

J is TRBJ2-3 and V is TRBV11-1; 7 bases are shared with TRBD2. CDR1 and CDR2 (germline): SGHAT, FQDESV (reference sequence). This CDR3 region has 16 residues. J was trimmed by 2 bases and V by 5 bases; bases with no gene match: 10. In DNA form, the CDR3 reads TGTGCCAGCAGCCCGCGGGGAGGGGACCTCACAGATACGCAGTATTTT. It translates to CASSPRGGDLTDTQYF.

This chain uses TRBV20-1 with TRBJ2-5; 10 bases are a match to TRBD2. Germline V gene lookup returns CDR1 DFQATT and CDR2 SNEGSKA (reference sequence). The CDR3 runs 15 residues. The trim removed 0 bases at V and 7 bases at J, leaving 8 bases unmatched. CDR3 coding DNA: TGCAGTGCTAGAGATATGAGCGGGGGGGCCGGGACCCAGTACTTC. Translation: CSARDMSGGAGTQYF.

This clonotype was recorded many times. The rearrangement joins TRBV11-2 to TRBJ2-1; TRBD1 agrees at 8 bases. In germline, CDR1 is SGHAT, CDR2 FQNNGV. Unmatched junction bases numbered 3, after V lost 5 bases and J lost 0 bases. This CDR3 region has 15 residues. The CDR3 nucleotides are TGTGCCAGCAGCCTCACAGGGGGCTCCTACAATGAGCAGTTCTTC. Translated: CASSLTGGSYNEQFF.

This clonotype was observed a single time. The chain joins TRBV11-2 to TRBJ2-3, with 10 bases aligning to TRBD2. V lost 5 bases to trimming and J lost 1 base; unmatched junction nucleotides: 6. Germline lookup yields CDR1 SGHAT and CDR2 FQNNGV. The CDR3 contains 16 residues. CDR3 sequence reads: CASSPSGTSGTDTQYF. CDR3 DNA: TGTGCCAGCAGCCCAAGCGGGACTAGCGGCACAGATACGCAGTATTTT.

The rearrangement links TRBV20-1 to TRBJ2-7; 10 nucleotides match TRBD1. Per the germline V gene, CDR1 is DFQATT and CDR2 is SNEGSKA (reference sequence). The CDR3 sequence is 14 residues long. The CDR3 DNA reads as TGCAGTGCCACCGGGACAGGGGATTCCTGCGAGCAGTACGTC. Translated, it gives CSATGTGDSCEQYV.

This clonotype showed up many times. The rearrangement links TRBV19 to TRBJ1-5; D is undetermined. Trimming took 6 bases from V and 2 from J, leaving 5 bases between them. From germline, CDR1 is LNHDA and CDR2 SQIVND (reference sequence). This CDR3 contains 12 residues. This CDR3 reads CASRDRNQPQHF. The CDR3 DNA follows: TGTGCCAGTAGGGACCGCAATCAGCCCCAGCATTTT.

The CDR3 loop is CASSLMGQGGTEAFF. The CDR3 coding sequence is TGTGCCAGCAGCTTAATGGGACAGGGGGGCACTGAAGCTTTCTTT. The J gene is TRBJ1-1, the V gene TRBV7-8; 11 bases are shared with TRBD1. Germline V lookup: CDR1 SGHVS, CDR2 FQNEAQ. The CDR3 is 15 amino acids. The ends lost 2 bases at V and 4 bases at J; junction bases unmatched: 3.

This clonotype was seen ten or more times. The chain joins TRBV10-3 to TRBJ2-5; 8 nucleotides match TRBD2. Germline lookup yields CDR1 ENHRY and CDR2 SYGVKD. The length of the CDR3 is 14 residues. Trimming took 10 bases from V and 4 from J; bases not matched to a gene: 11. The CDR3 sequence: CASSFGGAGETQYF. The CDR3 DNA reads TGTGCCAGCAGCTTCGGGGGGGCGGGAGAGACCCAGTACTTC.

There are many counts of this clonotype. The chain combines TRBV7-8 with TRBJ2-3, with D perhaps assigned TRBD1 or TRBD2 (5 bases each). The CDR3 sequence is 16 residues long. Trimming removed 6 bases from V and 1 base from J, with 17 bases in between. CDR1 is SGHVS and CDR2 is FQNEAQ in the germline V gene. CDR3 sequence reads: CASSSDALGGTDTQYF. Here the CDR3 DNA reads TGTGCCAGCAGTTCCGACGCCCTGGGGGGCACAGATACGCAGTATTTT.

The chain has TRBV6-1 and TRBJ1-2, with 10 bases lining up with TRBD1. This CDR3 contains 14 residues. V was pared by 4 bases and J by 2 bases, with 1 base of the junction left unmatched. Germline V gene lookup returns CDR1 MNHNS and CDR2 SASEGT. As DNA, the CDR3 is TGTGCCAGCAGTGGGACAGGGGGAAACTATGGCTACACCTTC. As protein: CASSGTGGNYGYTF.